Sequencing of this TCR beta chain was carried out in a study of cytomegalovirus exposure and HLA in healthy donors. Whole-study results and caveats: There were three CMV-associated chains whose specificity for CMV antigens was confirmed in vitro. Cytomegalovirus status was reportedly diagnosed by the classifier with high sensitivity and specificity. Rarity marked most TCR sequences, yet some public TCRs occurred in many donors.

TCRdb's copy holds only in-frame clones and misses some; the assay was immunoSEQ multiplex PCR. The sample has about 160,000 clones, roughly nine tenths seen once; the top ten hold roughly 5.7%. Regarding this clone: Its antigen is unknown.

The sequence was collected from a woman in her thirties in good health and CMV-seronegative. Input material: PBMCs.

This CDR3 is CASSWTGTAEQFF. The DNA of the CDR3 is TGTGCCAGCAGCTGGACAGGGACGGCTGAGCAGTTCTTC. J is TRBJ2-1 and V is TRBV5-4; 8 nucleotides match TRBD1. CDR1 SGHNT and CDR2 YYREEE come from the germline V gene (reference sequence). V shed 3 bases, J shed 9 bases, and the junction held 5 bases outside the gene matches. The CDR3 length is 13 residues.